This entry is about one TCR beta chain. Its antigen is as yet unknown. This sample stems from a study of shared clonotypes between healthy human individuals. Overall study context: Three men and a couple of women, aged 18 to 49, were donors. Each donor's CD4 naive and CD4 memory cells filled three plates apiece, CD8 naive two, and CD8 memory one.

Authors' processing steps: Filtering of immunoSEQ junctional sequences could not match full-length read filtering. Clones were read by immunoSEQ multiplex PCR, and TCRdb kept only the in-frame ones, dropping some. Clone size and V and J calls were adopted from that table, with D and trimming inferred from the DNA. The sample carries about 2.1 million clones, approximately 94% recorded once. Notes on the study in general: The rarefaction results pointed to incomplete sorted-subset sequencing despite large depth.

The trim removed 5 bases at V and 7 bases at J, leaving 3 bases unmatched. Germline V CDR1 and CDR2: SGDLS, YYNGEE. The CDR3 consists of 13 residues. The naive CD8 population came from CD45RO-negative cells selected for CCR7, without terminally differentiated effector memory CD45RA+ cells. The rearrangement uses TRBV9 and TRBJ1-2; TRBD1 aligns across 12 bases. This receptor was identified in a man aged 18-30 years in good health. Some clones in this sample may be carry-over from other donors' samples. The sample taken for sequencing was naive CD8+ T cells from PBMCs. For the CDR3, the DNA is TGTGCCAGCAGGGGACAGGGGGCGTTTGGCTACACCTTC. Encoded protein: CASRGQGAFGYTF. The whole variable domain, filled in from reference TRBV9 and TRBJ1-2, reads DSGVTQTPKHLITATGQRVTLRCSPRSGDLSVYWYQQSLDQGLQFLIQYYNGEERAKGNILERFSAQQFPDLHSELNLSSLELGDSALYFCASRGQGAFGYTFGSGTRLTVV.